Reported below is one T cell receptor beta chain. The sample belongs to a study of preoperative IRX-2 immunotherapy in early breast cancer. As to treatment: preoperative locoregional IRX-2 cytokine immunotherapy. Samples came from a phase Ib trial of preoperative locoregional IRX-2 cytokine immunotherapy. Here immunoSEQ multiplex PCR was the method, and the copy in TCRdb shows in-frame clones only, minus some. Counted here are 35,000 to 50,000 clones, approximately 94% occurring once; the ten biggest clones make up around 1.5%. Germline CDR1 is SEHNR and CDR2 is FQNEAQ (reference sequence). V trimming: 1 base; J trimming: 8 bases; junction bases outside the gene matches: 10. The CDR3 loop spans 16 amino acids.

V and J are TRBV7-9 and TRBJ2-1, with TRBD1 identical over 8 bases. The sample in question was tumor tissue, obtained after IRX-2 immunotherapy. This clonotype was sampled from a human donor with breast cancer. CDR3 in amino acids: CASSLDPGGLIDEQFF. DNA for the CDR3: TGTGCCAGCAGCTTAGATCCAGGGGGCTTGATCGATGAGCAGTTCTTC.